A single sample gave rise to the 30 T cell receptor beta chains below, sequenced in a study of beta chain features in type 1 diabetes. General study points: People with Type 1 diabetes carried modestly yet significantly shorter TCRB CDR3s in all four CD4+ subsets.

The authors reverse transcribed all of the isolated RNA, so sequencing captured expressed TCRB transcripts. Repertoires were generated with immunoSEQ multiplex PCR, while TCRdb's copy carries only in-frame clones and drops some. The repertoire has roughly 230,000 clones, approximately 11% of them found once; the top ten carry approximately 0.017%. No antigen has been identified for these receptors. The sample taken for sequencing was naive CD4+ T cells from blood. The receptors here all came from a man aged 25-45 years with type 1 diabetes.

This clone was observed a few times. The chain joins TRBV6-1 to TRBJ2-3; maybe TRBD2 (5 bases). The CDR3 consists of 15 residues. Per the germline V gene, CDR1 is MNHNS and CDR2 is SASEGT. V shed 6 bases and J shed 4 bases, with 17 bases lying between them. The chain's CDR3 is CASSETTGAPDTQYF. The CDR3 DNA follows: TGTGCCAGCAGCGAGACTACGGGCGCTCCAGATACGCAGTATTTT.

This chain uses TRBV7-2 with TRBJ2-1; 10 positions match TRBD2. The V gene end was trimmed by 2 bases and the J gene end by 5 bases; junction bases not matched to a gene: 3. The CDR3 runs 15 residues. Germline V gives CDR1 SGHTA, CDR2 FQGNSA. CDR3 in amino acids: CASSLLAGANNEQFF. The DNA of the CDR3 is TGTGCCAGCAGCTTACTAGCGGGGGCCAACAATGAGCAGTTCTTC.

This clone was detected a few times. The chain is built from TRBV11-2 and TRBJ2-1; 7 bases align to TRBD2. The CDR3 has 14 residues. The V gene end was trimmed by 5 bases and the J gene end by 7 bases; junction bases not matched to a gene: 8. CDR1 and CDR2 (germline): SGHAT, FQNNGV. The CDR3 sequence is CASSPGIAGNEQFF. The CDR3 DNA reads TGTGCCAGCAGCCCTGGAATAGCGGGTAATGAGCAGTTCTTC.

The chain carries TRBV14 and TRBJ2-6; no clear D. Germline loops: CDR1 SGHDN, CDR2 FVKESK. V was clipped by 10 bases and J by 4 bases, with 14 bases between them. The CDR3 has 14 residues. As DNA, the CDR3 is TGTGCCACTTCACCCAGTGCAGGGGCCAACGTCCTGACTTTC. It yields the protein CATSPSAGANVLTF.

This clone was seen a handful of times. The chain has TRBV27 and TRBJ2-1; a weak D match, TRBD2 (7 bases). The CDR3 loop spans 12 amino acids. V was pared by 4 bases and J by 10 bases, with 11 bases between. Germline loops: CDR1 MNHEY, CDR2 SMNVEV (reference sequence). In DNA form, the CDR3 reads TGTGCCAGCAGTTCAACGGGGGGCGAGCAGTTCTTC. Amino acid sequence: CASSSTGGEQFF.

CDR3 sequence: CASSLTGNPSTDTQYF. CDR3 coding DNA: TGCGCCAGCAGCTTGACGGGAAATCCTAGCACAGATACGCAGTATTTT. The chain couples TRBV5-1 to TRBJ2-3; weak D call: TRBD2 (5 bases). This CDR3 comprises 16 residues. Germline lookup yields CDR1 SGHRS and CDR2 YFSETQ. V was clipped by 1 base and J by 0 bases, with 12 bases between them.

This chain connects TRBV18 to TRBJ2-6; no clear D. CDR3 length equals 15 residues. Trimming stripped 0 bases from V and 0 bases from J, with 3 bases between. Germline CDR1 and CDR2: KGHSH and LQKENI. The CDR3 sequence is CASSPPSSGANVLTF. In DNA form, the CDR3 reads TGTGCCAGCTCACCACCGAGCTCTGGGGCCAACGTCCTGACTTTC. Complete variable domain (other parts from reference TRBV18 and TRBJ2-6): NAGVMQNPRHLVRRRGQEARLRCSPMKGHSHVYWYRQLPEEGLKFMVYLQKENIIDESGMPKERFSAEFPKEGPSILRIQQVVRGDSAAYFCASSPPSSGANVLTFGAGSRLTVL.

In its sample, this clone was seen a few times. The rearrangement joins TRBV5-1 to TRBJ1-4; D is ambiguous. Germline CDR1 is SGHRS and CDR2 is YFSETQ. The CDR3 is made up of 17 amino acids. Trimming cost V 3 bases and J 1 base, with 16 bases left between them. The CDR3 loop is CASSSRVGSGTNEKLFF. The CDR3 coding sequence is TGCGCCAGCAGCTCGAGGGTTGGTTCGGGAACTAATGAAAAACTGTTTTTT.

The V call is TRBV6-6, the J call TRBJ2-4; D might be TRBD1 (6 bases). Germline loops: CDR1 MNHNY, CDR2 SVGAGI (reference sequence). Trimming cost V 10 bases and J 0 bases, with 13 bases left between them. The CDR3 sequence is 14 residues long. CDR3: CATRTDPAKNIQYF. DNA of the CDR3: TGTGCCACCCGGACAGACCCAGCCAAAAACATTCAGTACTTC.

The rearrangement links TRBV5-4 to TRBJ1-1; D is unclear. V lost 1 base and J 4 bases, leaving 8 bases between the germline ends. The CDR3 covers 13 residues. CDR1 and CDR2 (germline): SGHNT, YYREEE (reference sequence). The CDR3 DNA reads TGTGCCAGCAGCTTGCGGGGAGGCACTGAAGCTTTCTTT. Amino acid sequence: CASSLRGGTEAFF. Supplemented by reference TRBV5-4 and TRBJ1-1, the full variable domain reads ETGVTQSPTHLIKTRGQQVTLRCSSQSGHNTVSWYQQALGQGPQFIFQYYREEENGRGNFPPRFSGLQFPNYSSELNVNALELDDSALYLCASSLRGGTEAFFGQGTRLTVV.

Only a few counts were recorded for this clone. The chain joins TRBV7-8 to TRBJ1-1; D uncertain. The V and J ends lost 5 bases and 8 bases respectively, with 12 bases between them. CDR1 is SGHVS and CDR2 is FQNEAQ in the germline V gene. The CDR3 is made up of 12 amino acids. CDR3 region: CASSPQVSEAFF. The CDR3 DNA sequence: TGTGCCAGCAGCCCCCAGGTCTCCGAAGCTTTCTTT.

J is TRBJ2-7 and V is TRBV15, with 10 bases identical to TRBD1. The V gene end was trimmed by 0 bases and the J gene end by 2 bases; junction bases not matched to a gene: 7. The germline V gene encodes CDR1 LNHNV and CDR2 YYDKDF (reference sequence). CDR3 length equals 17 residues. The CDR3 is CATSREGDRGPTYEQYF. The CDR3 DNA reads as TGTGCCACCAGCAGAGAGGGAGACAGGGGGCCAACCTACGAGCAGTACTTC.

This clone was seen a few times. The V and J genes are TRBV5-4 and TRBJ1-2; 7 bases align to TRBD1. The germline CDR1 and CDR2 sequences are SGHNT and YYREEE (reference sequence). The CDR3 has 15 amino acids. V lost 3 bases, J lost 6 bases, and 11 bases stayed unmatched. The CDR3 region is CASSWRDSRRDGYTF. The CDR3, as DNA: TGTGCCAGCAGCTGGAGGGACAGCCGGCGGGATGGCTACACCTTC.

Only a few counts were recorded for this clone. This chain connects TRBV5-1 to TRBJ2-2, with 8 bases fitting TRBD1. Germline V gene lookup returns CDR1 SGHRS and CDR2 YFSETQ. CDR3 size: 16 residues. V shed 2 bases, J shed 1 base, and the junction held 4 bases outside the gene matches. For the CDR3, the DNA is TGCGCCAGCAGCTTTGACGGACAGGGGAACACCGGGGAGCTGTTTTTT. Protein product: CASSFDGQGNTGELFF.

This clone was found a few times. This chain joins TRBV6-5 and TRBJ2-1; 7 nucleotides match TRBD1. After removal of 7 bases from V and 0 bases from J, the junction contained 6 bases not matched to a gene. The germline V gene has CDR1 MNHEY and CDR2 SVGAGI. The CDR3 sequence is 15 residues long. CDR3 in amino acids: CASTKGAASYNEQFF. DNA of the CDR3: TGTGCCAGCACGAAGGGGGCTGCCTCCTACAATGAGCAGTTCTTC.

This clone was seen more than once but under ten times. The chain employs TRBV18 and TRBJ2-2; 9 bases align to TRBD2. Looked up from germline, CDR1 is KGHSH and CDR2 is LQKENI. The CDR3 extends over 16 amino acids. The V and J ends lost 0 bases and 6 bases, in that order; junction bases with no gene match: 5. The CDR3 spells CASSPPGLAMSGELFF. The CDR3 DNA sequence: TGTGCCAGCTCACCACCGGGACTAGCTATGTCCGGGGAGCTGTTTTTT.

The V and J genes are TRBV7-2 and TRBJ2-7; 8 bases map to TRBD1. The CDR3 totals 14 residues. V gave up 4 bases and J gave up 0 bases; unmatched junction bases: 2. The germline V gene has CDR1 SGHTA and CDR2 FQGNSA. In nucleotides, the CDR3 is TGTGCCAGCAGCTCGGACAGGGTCTCCTACGAGCAGTACTTC. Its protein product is CASSSDRVSYEQYF.

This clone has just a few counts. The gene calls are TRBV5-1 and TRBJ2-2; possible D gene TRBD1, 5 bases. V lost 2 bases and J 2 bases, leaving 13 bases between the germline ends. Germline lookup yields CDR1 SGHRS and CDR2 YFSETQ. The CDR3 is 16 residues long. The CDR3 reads CASSFTGARNTGELFF. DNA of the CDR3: TGCGCCAGCAGCTTCACTGGGGCCAGAAACACCGGGGAGCTGTTTTTT.

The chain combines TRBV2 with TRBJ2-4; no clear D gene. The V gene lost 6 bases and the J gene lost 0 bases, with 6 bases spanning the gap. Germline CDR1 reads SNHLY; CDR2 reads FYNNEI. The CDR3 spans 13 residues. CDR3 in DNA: TGTGCCAGCAGGGGCCTAGCCAAAAACATTCAGTACTTC. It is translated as CASRGLAKNIQYF.

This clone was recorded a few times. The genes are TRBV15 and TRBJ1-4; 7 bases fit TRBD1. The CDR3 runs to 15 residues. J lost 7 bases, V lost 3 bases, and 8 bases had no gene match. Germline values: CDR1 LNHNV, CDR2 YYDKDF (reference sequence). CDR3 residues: CATSRASGQAEKLFF. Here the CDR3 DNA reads TGTGCCACCAGCAGGGCTTCTGGACAGGCTGAAAAACTGTTTTTT.

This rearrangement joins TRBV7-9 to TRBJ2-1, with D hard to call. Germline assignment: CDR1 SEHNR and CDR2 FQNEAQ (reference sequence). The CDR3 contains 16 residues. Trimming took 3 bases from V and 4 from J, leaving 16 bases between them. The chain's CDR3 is CASSFGGSRSYNEQFF. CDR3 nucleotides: TGTGCCAGCAGCTTCGGTGGTAGTCGATCTTACAATGAGCAGTTCTTC.

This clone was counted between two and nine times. CDR3 region: CASSVDLAGGFEQFF. The DNA of the CDR3 is TGTGCCAGCAGCGTAGACCTAGCGGGGGGGTTTGAGCAGTTCTTC. This rearrangement joins TRBV9 to TRBJ2-1; 12 bases are shared with TRBD2. This CDR3 region has 15 residues. The V and J ends lost 0 bases and 9 bases, in that order; junction bases with no gene match: 4. CDR1 and CDR2 (germline): SGDLS, YYNGEE. Full variable domain (rest looked up from reference TRBV9 and TRBJ2-1): DSGVTQTPKHLITATGQRVTLRCSPRSGDLSVYWYQQSLDQGLQFLIQYYNGEERAKGNILERFSAQQFPDLHSELNLSSLELGDSALYFCASSVDLAGGFEQFFGPGTRLTVL.

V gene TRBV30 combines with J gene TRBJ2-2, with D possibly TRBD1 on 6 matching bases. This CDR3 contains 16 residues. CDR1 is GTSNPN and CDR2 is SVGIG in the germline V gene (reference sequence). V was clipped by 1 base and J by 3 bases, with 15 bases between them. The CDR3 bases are TGTGCCTGGAGTGAGTCCGGGACACCGGACACCGGGGAGCTGTTTTTT. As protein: CAWSESGTPDTGELFF.

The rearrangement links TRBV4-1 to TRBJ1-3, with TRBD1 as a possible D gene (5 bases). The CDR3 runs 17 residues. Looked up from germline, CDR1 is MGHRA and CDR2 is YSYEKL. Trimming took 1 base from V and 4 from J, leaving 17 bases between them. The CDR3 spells CASSQGSGGTTGNTIYF. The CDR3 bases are TGCGCCAGCAGCCAAGGATCGGGGGGAACTACCGGAAACACCATATATTTT.

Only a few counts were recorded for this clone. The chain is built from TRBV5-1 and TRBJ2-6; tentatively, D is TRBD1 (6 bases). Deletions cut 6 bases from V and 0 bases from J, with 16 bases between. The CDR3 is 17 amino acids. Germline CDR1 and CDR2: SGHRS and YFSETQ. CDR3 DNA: TGCGCCAGCACACTACAGGGAACGAGCTCTGGGGCCAACGTCCTGACTTTC. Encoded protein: CASTLQGTSSGANVLTF.

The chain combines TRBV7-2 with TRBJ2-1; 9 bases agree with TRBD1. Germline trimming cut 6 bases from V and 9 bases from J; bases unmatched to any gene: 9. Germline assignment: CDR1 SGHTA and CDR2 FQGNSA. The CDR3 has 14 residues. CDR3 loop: CASRLRQGVVEQFF. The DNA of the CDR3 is TGTGCCAGCAGACTCCGACAGGGGGTGGTTGAGCAGTTCTTC. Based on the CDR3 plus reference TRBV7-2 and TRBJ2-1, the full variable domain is GAGVSQSPSNKVTEKGKDVELRCDPISGHTALYWYRQSLGQGLEFLIYFQGNSAPDKSGLPSDRFSAERTGGSVSTLTIQRTQQEDSAVYLCASRLRQGVVEQFFGPGTRLTVL.

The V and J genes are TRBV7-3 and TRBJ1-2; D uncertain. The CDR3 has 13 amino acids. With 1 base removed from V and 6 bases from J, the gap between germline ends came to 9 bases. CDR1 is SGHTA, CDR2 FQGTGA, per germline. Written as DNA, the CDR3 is TGTGCCAGCAGCTTAAGAAGGCAGGATGGCTACACCTTC. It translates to CASSLRRQDGYTF.

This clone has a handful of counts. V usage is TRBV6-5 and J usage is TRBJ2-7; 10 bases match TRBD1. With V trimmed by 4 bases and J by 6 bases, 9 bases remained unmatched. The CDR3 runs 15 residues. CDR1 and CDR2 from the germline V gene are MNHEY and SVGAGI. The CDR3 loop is CASSSRDRGPSEQYF. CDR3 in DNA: TGTGCCAGCAGTTCAAGGGACAGGGGACCGTCCGAGCAGTACTTC.

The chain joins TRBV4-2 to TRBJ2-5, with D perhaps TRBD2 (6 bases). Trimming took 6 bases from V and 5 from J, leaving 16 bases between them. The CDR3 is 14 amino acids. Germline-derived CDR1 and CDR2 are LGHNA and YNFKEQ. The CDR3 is CASRDLVGGETQYF. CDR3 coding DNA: TGTGCCAGCAGAGACCTCGTTGGGGGGGAGACCCAGTACTTC.

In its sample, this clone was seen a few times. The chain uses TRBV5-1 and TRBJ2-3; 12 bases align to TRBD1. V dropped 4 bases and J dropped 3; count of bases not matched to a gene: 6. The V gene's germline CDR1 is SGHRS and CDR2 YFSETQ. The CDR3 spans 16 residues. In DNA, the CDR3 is TGCGCCAGCAGCGGGACAGGGGGCGCCTGGACAGATACGCAGTATTTT. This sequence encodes CASSGTGGAWTDTQYF. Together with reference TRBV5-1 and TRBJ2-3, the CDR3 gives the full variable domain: KAGVTQTPRYLIKTRGQQVTLSCSPISGHRSVSWYQQTPGQGLQFLFEYFSETQRNKGNFPGRFSGRQFSNSRSEMNVSTLELGDSALYLCASSGTGGAWTDTQYFGPGTRLTVL.